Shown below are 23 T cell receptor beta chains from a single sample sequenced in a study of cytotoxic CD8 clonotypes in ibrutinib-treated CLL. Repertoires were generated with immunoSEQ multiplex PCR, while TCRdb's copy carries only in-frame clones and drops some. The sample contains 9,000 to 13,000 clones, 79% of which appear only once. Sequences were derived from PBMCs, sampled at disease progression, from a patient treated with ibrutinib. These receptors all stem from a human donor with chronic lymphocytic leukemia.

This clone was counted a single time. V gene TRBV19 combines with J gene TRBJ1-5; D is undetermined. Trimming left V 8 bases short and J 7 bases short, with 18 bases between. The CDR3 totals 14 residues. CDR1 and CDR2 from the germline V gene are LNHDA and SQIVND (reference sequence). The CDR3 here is CASSDLLLGQPQHF. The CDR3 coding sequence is TGTGCCAGTTCCGATCTTCTCCTAGGGCAGCCCCAGCATTTT.

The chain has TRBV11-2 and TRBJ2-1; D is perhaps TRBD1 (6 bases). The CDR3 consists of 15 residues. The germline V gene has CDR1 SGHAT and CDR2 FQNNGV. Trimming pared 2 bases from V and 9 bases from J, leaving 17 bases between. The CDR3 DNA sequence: TGTGCCAGCAGCTTACCAAACAGGGAATGGTTTGAGCAGTTCTTC. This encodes CASSLPNREWFEQFF.

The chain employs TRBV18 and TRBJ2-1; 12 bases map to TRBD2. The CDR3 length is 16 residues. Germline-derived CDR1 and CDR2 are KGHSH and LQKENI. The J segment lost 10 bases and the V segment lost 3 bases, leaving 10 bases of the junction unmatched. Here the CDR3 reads CASSPDQLAGGLEQFF. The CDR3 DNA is TGTGCCAGCTCACCTGATCAACTAGCGGGAGGCTTGGAGCAGTTCTTC.

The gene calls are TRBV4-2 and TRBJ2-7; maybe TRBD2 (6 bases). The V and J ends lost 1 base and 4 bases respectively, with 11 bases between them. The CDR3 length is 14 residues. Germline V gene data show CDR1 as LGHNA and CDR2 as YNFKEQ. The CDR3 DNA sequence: TGTGCCAGCAGCCAAGCGGGAGTTGGGTACGAGCAGTACTTC. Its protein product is CASSQAGVGYEQYF.

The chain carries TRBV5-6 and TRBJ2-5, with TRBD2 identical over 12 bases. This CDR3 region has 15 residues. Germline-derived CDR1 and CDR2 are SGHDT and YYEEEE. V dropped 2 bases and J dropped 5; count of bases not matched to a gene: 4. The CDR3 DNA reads TGTGCCAGCAGCTTCGGACTAGCGGGATGGGAGACCCAGTACTTC. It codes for CASSFGLAGWETQYF. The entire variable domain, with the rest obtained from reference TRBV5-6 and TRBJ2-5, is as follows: DAGVTQSPTHLIKTRGQQVTLRCSPKSGHDTVSWYQQALGQGPQFIFQYYEEEERQRGNFPDRFSGHQFPNYSSELNVNALLLGDSALYLCASSFGLAGWETQYFGPGTRLLVL.

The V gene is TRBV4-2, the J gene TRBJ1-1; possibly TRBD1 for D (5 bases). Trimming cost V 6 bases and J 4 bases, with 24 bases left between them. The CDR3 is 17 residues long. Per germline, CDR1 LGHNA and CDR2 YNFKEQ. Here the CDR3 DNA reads TGTGCCAGCAGTGACGCTCTTGGGGGTACAGTTTCCACTGAAGCTTTCTTT. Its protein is CASSDALGGTVSTEAFF.

The CDR3 spells CASSIPGTALGYTF. CDR3 bases: TGTGCCAGTAGTATTCCCGGGACCGCGTTGGGCTACACCTTC. The rearrangement joins TRBV19 to TRBJ1-2; D is possibly TRBD1 (5 bases). The CDR3 extends over 14 amino acids. V was shortened by 3 bases and J by 8 bases, with 16 bases between the two germline ends. The germline V gene encodes CDR1 LNHDA and CDR2 SQIVND (reference sequence).

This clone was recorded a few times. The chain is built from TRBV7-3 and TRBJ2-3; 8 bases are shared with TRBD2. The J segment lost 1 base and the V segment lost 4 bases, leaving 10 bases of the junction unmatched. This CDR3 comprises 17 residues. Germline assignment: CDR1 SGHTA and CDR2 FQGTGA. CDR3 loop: CASSSHGTSPRTDTQYF. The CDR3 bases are TGTGCCAGCAGCTCGCATGGGACTAGTCCCCGCACAGATACGCAGTATTTT.

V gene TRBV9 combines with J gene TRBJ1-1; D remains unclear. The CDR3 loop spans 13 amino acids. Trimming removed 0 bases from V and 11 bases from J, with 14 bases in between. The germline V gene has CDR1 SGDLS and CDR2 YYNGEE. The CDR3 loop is CASSVEPRLGAFF. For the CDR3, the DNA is TGTGCCAGCAGCGTAGAACCCCGCTTGGGTGCTTTCTTT.

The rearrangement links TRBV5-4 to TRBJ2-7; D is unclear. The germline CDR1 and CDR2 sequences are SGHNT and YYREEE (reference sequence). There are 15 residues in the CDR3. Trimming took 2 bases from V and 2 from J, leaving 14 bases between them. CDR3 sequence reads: CASSFRGRLTYEQYF. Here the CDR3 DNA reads TGTGCCAGCAGCTTCAGAGGCAGGCTTACCTACGAGCAGTACTTC.

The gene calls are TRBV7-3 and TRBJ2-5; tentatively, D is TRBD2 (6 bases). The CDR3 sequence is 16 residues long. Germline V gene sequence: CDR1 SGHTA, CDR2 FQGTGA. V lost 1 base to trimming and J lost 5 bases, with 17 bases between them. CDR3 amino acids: CASSLMGRGLQETQYF. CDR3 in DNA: TGTGCCAGCAGCTTAATGGGTAGGGGACTCCAGGAGACCCAGTACTTC.

The CDR3 is CASSTGRQPQHF. The CDR3 DNA follows: TGTGCCAGCAGTACGGGACGACAGCCCCAGCATTTT. The chain couples TRBV27 to TRBJ1-5, with a possible D match to TRBD1 (5 bases). This CDR3 is built from 12 residues. V lost 5 bases and J lost 7, with 9 bases in between. Germline V gives CDR1 MNHEY, CDR2 SMNVEV (reference sequence).

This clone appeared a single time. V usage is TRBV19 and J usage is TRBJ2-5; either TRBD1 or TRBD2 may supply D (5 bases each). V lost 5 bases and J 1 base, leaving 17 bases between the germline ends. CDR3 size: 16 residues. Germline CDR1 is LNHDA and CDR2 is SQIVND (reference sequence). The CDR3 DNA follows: TGTGCCAGTAGTCGTTACCGGGGCCCAGCCCAAGAGACCCAGTACTTC. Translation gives CASSRYRGPAQETQYF.

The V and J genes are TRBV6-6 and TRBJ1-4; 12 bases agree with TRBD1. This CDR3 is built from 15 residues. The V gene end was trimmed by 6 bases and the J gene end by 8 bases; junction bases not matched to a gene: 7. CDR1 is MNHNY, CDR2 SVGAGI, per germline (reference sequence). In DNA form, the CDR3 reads TGTGCCAGCAGCTCGGGACAGGGGGCCAGCGAAAAACTGTTTTTT. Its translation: CASSSGQGASEKLFF.

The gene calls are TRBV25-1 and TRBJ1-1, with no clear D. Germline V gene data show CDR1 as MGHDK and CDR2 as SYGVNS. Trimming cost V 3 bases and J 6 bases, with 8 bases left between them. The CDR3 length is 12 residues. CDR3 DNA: TGTGCCAGCAGTGAGGATGAGCCTGAAGCTTTCTTT. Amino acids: CASSEDEPEAFF.

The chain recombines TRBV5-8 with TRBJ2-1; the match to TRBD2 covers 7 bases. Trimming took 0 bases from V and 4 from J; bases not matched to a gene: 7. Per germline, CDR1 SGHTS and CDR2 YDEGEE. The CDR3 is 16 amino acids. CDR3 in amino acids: CASSLGAGEYYNEQFF. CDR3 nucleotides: TGTGCCAGCAGCTTGGGGGCGGGAGAGTATTACAATGAGCAGTTCTTC.

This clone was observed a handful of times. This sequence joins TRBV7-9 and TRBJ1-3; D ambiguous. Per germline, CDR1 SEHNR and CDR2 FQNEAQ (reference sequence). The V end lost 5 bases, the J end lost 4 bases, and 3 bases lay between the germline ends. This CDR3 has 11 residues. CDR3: CASSTGNTIYF. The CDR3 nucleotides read TGTGCCAGCAGCACAGGAAACACCATATATTTT.

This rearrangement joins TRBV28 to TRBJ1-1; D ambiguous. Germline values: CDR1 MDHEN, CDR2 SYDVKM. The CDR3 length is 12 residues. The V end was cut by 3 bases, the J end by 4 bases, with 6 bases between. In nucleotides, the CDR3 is TGTGCCAGCAGTTTCCTCCCCACTGAAGCTTTCTTT. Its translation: CASSFLPTEAFF.

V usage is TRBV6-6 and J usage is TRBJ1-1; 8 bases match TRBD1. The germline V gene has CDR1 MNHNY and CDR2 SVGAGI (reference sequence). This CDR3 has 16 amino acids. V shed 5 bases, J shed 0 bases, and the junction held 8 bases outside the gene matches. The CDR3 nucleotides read TGTGCCAGCAGTCCAGGGGGCGCCCACATGAACACTGAAGCTTTCTTT. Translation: CASSPGGAHMNTEAFF.

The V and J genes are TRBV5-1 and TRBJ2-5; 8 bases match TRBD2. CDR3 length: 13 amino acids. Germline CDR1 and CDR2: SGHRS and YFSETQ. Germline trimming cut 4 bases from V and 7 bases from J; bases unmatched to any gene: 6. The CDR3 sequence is CASSVAGSRTQYF. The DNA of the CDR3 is TGCGCCAGCAGCGTAGCGGGGTCCCGGACCCAGTACTTC.

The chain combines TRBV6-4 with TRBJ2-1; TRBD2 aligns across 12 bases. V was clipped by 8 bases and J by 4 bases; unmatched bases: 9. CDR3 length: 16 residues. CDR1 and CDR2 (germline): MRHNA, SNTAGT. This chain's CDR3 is CASASSGRALYNEQFF. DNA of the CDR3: TGTGCCAGCGCCTCTAGCGGGAGGGCCCTTTACAATGAGCAGTTCTTC.

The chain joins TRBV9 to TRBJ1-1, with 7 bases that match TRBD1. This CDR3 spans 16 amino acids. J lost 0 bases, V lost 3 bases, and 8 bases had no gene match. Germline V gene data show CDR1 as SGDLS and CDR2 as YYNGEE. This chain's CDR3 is CASSDAPGQLNTEAFF. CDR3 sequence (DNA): TGTGCCAGCAGCGATGCTCCGGGACAGCTGAACACTGAAGCTTTCTTT.

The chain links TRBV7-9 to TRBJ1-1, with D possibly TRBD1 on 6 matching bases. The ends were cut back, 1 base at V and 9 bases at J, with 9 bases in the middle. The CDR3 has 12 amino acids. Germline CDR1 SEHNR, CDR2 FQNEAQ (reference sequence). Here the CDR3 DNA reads TGTGCCAGCAGCTTAGGGACAGATCAAGCTTTCTTT. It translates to CASSLGTDQAFF.